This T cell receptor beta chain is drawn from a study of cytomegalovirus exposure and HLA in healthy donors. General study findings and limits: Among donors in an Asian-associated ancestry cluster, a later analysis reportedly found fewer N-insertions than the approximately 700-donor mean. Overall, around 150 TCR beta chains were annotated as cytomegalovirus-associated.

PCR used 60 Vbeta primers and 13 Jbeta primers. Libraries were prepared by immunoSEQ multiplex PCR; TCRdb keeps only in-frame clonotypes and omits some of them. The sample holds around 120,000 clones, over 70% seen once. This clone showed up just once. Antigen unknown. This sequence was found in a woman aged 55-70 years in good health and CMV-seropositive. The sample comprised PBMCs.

CDR3 in amino acids: CASSSYNEQFF. The CDR3, as DNA: TGCGCCAGCAGCTCTTACAATGAGCAGTTCTTC. The gene calls are TRBV5-1 and TRBJ2-1; D not certain. The CDR3 loop spans 11 amino acids. Germline values: CDR1 SGHRS, CDR2 YFSETQ. V lost 3 bases and J lost 4, with 2 bases in between.